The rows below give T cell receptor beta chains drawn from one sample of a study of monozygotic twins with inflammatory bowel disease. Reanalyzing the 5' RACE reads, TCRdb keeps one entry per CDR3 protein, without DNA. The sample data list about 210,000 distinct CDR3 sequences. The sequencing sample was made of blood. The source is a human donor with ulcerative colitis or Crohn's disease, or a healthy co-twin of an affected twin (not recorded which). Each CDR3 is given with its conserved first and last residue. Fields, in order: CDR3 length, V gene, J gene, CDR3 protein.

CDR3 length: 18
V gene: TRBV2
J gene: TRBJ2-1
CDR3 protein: CASGRLPTGIHSYNEQFF

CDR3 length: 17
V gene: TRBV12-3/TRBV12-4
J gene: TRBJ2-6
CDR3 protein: CASSQGQGNSGANVLTF

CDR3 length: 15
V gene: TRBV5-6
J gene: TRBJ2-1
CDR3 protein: CASSLDRALPNEQFF

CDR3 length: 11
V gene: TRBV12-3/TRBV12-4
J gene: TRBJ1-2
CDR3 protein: CASSPGYGYTF

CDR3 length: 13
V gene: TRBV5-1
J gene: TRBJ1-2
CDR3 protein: CASSSLSTTGYTF

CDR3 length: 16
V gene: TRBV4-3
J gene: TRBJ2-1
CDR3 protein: CASSRLAGGPGDEQFF

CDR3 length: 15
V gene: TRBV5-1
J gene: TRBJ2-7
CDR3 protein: CASTSVGGSSYEQYF

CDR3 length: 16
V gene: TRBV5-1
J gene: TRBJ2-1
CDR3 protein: CASSPMGLAVYNEQFF

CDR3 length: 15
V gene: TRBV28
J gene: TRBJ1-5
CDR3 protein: CASSLSGRGNQPQHF

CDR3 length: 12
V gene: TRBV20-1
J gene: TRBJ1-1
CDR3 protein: CSARTGSTEAFF

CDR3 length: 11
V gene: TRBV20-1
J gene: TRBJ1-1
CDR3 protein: CSAPMNTEAFF

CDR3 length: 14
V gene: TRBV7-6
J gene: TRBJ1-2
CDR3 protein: CASSLVPGNYGYTF

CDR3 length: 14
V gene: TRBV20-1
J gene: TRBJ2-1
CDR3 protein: CSAPRQGARNEQFF

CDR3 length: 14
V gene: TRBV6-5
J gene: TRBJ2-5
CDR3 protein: CASSYSRGQETQYF

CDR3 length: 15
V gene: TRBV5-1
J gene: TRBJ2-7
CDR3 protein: CASSLLTSKSYEQYF

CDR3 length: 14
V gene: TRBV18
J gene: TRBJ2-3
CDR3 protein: CASSPLDSTDTQYF

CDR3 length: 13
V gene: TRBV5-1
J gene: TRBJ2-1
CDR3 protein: CASSSTGGPEQFF

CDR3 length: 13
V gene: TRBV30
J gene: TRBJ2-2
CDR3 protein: CAWPVSGAGELFF

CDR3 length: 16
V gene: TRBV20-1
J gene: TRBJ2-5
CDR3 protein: CSARAPPGLVLETQYF

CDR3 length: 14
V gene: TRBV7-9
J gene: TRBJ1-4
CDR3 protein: CASSPHPENEKLFF

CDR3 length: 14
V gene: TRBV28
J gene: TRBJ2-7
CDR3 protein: CASSWTSGAAEQYF

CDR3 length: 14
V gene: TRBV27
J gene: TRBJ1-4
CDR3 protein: CASSLTGGGEKLFF

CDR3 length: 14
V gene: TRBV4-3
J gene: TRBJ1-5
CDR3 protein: CASSQDRRSQPQHF

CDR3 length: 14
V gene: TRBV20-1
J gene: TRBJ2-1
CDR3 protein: CSARGGGKLYEQFF

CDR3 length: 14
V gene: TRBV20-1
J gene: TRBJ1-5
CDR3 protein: CSASSDGSNQPQHF

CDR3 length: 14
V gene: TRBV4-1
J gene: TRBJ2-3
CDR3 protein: CASSQAPGPYTQYF

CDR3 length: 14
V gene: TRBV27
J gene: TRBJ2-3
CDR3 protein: CASSLVQSTDTQYF